This is a list of T cell receptor beta chains from one sample in a study of T-cell memory formation after mild COVID-19. MiXCR, applied by TCRdb to the 5' RACE reads, yields one record per CDR3 protein. The sample consists of roughly 500,000 distinct CDR3 sequences, 20% of them appearing once. The specimen sequenced was PBMCs or a T cell subset sorted from them (not recorded which). The origin of the receptors is an adult woman who had mild COVID-19 (a few samples of this study predate the infection). Cell type and time point are not known. Both conserved end residues are part of each CDR3. Fields, in order: J gene, V gene, clone size, D gene, CDR3 length, CDR3 DNA, CDR3 protein. A D gene is named only where the DNA matches it firmly. Not all rows give a size; the values are once, few, many and, for expanded clones, a class.

j_gene: TRBJ1-1
v_gene: TRBV12-3/TRBV12-4
abundance: few
d_gene: .
len: 14
CDR3nt: TGTGCCAGCAGTTTAACCAGCCGGAACACTGAAGCTTTCTTT
CDR3aa: CASSLTSRNTEAFF

j_gene: TRBJ2-1
v_gene: TRBV29-1
abundance: .
d_gene: .
len: 16
CDR3nt: TGCAGCGTTGAGGTACTGGCGGAAAGCTCCTACAATGAGCAGTTCTTC
CDR3aa: CSVEVLAESSYNEQFF

j_gene: TRBJ2-7
v_gene: TRBV20-1
abundance: .
d_gene: .
len: 14
CDR3nt: TGCAGTGCTAGAACGGAGGGCCGGATCTACGAGCAGTACTTC
CDR3aa: CSARTEGRIYEQYF

j_gene: TRBJ2-4
v_gene: TRBV4-2
abundance: few
d_gene: .
len: 15
CDR3nt: TGTGCCAGCAGCCAAGAGCAGGCAGCCAAAAACATTCAGTACTTC
CDR3aa: CASSQEQAAKNIQYF

j_gene: TRBJ2-2
v_gene: TRBV11-2
abundance: .
d_gene: .
len: 17
CDR3nt: TGTGCCAGCAGCTTAGAGGCCCGGCAGCTGGGGGGCGGGGAGCTGTTTTTT
CDR3aa: CASSLEARQLGGGELFF

j_gene: TRBJ1-1
v_gene: TRBV9
abundance: .
d_gene: TRBD1
len: 18
CDR3nt: TGTGCCAGCAGCGATTTGAGGGCAGGGGGCCATATGAACACTGAAGCTTTCTTT
CDR3aa: CASSDLRAGGHMNTEAFF

j_gene: TRBJ2-3
v_gene: TRBV24-1
abundance: .
d_gene: TRBD1
len: 16
CDR3nt: TGTGCCACCAGTGATTTTGGGCAGGGGGTCGCAGATACGCAGTATTTT
CDR3aa: CATSDFGQGVADTQYF

j_gene: TRBJ1-1
v_gene: TRBV6-1
abundance: few
d_gene: .
len: 14
CDR3nt: TGTGCCAGCAGGAGGACGTCGATGAACACTGAAGCTTTCTTT
CDR3aa: CASRRTSMNTEAFF

j_gene: TRBJ1-5
v_gene: TRBV24-1
abundance: .
d_gene: TRBD1
len: 16
CDR3nt: TGTGCCACCAGTGACACCGGGACAGGGGGCGGTCAGCCCCAGCATTTT
CDR3aa: CATSDTGTGGGQPQHF

j_gene: TRBJ1-2
v_gene: TRBV15
abundance: few
d_gene: .
len: 12
CDR3nt: TGTGCCACCAGCAGAGAATCCCGGGCCTACACCTTC
CDR3aa: CATSRESRAYTF

j_gene: TRBJ1-1
v_gene: TRBV30
abundance: .
d_gene: .
len: 13
CDR3nt: TGTGCCTGGAGTATTTCGTGGAACACTGAAGCTTTCTTT
CDR3aa: CAWSISWNTEAFF

j_gene: TRBJ2-2
v_gene: TRBV7-2
abundance: .
d_gene: TRBD1
len: 14
CDR3nt: TGTGCCAGCAGCGTCTCACAGGGGGACGGGGAGCTGTTTTTT
CDR3aa: CASSVSQGDGELFF

j_gene: TRBJ2-1
v_gene: TRBV7-6
abundance: few
d_gene: TRBD1
len: 16
CDR3nt: TGTGCCAGCAGCTATTCGCCGGGACAGTTGTACAATGAGCAGTTCTTC
CDR3aa: CASSYSPGQLYNEQFF

j_gene: TRBJ2-3
v_gene: TRBV7-3
abundance: .
d_gene: .
len: 13
CDR3nt: TGTGCCAGCAGCTTAATGACATGGGATACGCAGTATTTT
CDR3aa: CASSLMTWDTQYF

j_gene: TRBJ1-4
v_gene: TRBV29-1
abundance: .
d_gene: .
len: 13
CDR3nt: TGCAGCGTTGCGGAGACGCCTGGTGAAAAACTGTTTTTT
CDR3aa: CSVAETPGEKLFF

j_gene: TRBJ2-5
v_gene: TRBV2
abundance: .
d_gene: TRBD1
len: 14
CDR3nt: TGTGCCAGCAGTGAAGACAGGGGGAGGCAGACCCAGTACTTC
CDR3aa: CASSEDRGRQTQYF

j_gene: TRBJ2-2
v_gene: TRBV27
abundance: .
d_gene: TRBD1
len: 16
CDR3nt: TGTGCCAGCAGTTTAGCCGGGACAGGGGTCGGCGGGGAGCTGTTTTTT
CDR3aa: CASSLAGTGVGGELFF

j_gene: TRBJ2-3
v_gene: TRBV6-5
abundance: .
d_gene: .
len: 15
CDR3nt: TGTGCCAGCAGTTACGGACGGGGGACCTTGGATACGCAGTATTTT
CDR3aa: CASSYGRGTLDTQYF